The T cell receptor (beta chain) under discussion was sequenced for a study of CD8 T cells in ankylosing spondylitis. Overall study results and limits: Matched ankylosing spondylitis synovial fluid reportedly contained a significantly enriched population of disease-linked clones. Disease-associated clones were CD8+ and fairly uncommon in peripheral blood. Typical of ankylosing spondylitis blood, it appeared, was a TCR beta motif of under 10 highly homologous variants.

By quantitative 5'-RACE with molecular barcodes, the TCR beta libraries were made. In TCRdb, the 5' RACE reads were re-called with MiXCR into one record per CDR3 protein. The sample lists some 130,000 distinct CDR3 sequences, roughly an eighth occurring once. In this sample, this clonotype turned up many times. Its antigen is unidentified. The J segment lost 12 bases and the V segment lost 4 bases, leaving 4 bases of the junction unmatched. CDR1 is MDHEN and CDR2 is SYDVKM in the germline V gene. This CDR3 comprises 11 residues. The sample taken for sequencing was blood, either unsorted or a sorted T cell fraction (not recorded which). The V and J genes are TRBV28 and TRBJ2-7; 9 nucleotides match TRBD1. This TCR was recovered from a female donor with ankylosing spondylitis or in good health (not recorded which). This CDR3 reads CASSSDRGLYF. The CDR3 DNA reads as TGTGCCAGCAGTTCCGACAGGGGGTTGTACTTC.